The clone carrying this TCR beta chain was detected ten times or more. Antigen: not known. The source of the sample is a study of T cells in Graves' hyperthyroidism and ophthalmopathy. RNA transcripts provided the source from which TCR beta CDR3 regions were amplified. Researchers ran a first-round RT-PCR on the TCR CDR3 using the HTBI primer set. Each CDR3 protein gets one entry after TCRdb re-called the multiplex PCR reads with MiXCR. The data hold hundreds of thousands of distinct CDR3 sequences, with less than 25% observed a single time. CDR3 size: 15 residues. Germline V gene data show CDR1 as SGHKS and CDR2 as YYEKEE (reference sequence). V was trimmed by 4 bases and J by 3 bases, leaving 17 bases between them. Individuals with ophthalmopathy presented a Clinical Activity Score of at least 3, a NOSPECS grade of at least 4 and a duration under 3 months. Study results and caveats: Among thyroid clonotypes expanded above 0.001, most also appeared in blood.

The chain is built from TRBV5-5 and TRBJ2-7; D remains unclear. Sample: blood. The sequence was obtained from a young man with Graves' ophthalmopathy. The CDR3 protein is CASSAYIGPDYEQYF. The CDR3 nucleotides are TGTGCCAGCAGCGCATACATAGGGCCCGACTACGAGCAGTACTTC.